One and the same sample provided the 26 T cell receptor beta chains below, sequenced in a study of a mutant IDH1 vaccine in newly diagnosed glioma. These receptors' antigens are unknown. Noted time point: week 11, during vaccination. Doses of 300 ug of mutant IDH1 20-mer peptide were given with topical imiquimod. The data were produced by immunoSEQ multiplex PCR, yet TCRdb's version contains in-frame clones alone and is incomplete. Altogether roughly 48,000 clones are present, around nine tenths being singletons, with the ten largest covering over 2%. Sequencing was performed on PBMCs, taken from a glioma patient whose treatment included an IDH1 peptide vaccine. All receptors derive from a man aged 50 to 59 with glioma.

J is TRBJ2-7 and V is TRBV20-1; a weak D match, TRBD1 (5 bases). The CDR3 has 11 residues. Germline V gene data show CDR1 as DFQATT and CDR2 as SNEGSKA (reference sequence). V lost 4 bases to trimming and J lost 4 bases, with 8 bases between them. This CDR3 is CSAIRDYEQYF. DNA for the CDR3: TGCAGTGCTATCAGGGATTACGAGCAGTACTTC.

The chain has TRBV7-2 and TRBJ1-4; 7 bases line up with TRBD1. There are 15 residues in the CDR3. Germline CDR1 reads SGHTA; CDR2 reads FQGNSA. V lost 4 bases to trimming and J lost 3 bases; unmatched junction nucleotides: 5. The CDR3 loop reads CASSSHRGANEKLFF. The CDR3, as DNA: TGTGCCAGCAGCTCCCACAGGGGTGCTAATGAAAAACTGTTTTTT.

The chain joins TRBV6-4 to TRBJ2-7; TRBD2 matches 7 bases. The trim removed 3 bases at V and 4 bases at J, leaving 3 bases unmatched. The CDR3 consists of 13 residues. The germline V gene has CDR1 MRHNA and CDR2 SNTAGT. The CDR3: CASSEWEGYEQYF. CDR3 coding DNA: TGTGCCAGCAGTGAGTGGGAGGGATACGAGCAGTACTTC.

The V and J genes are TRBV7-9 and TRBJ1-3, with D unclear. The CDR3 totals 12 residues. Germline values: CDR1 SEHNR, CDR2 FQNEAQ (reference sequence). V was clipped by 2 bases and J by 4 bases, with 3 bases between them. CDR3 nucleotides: TGTGCCAGCAGCTTAAACGGAAACACCATATATTTT. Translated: CASSLNGNTIYF.

The CDR3 bases are TGCAGCGTGTCCAGGGGCACTGGGGCCAACGTCCTGACTTTC. Translating it yields CSVSRGTGANVLTF. This chain joins TRBV29-1 and TRBJ2-6, with D possibly being TRBD1 (6 bases). The CDR3 has 14 amino acids. The V end lost 6 bases, the J end lost 2 bases, and 11 bases lay between the germline ends. Germline V gene data show CDR1 as SQVTM and CDR2 as ANQGSEA.

The CDR3 here is CAWSSIALYEQYF. CDR3 nucleotides: TGTGCCTGGTCCTCCATCGCGCTCTACGAGCAGTACTTC. V is TRBV30 and J is TRBJ2-7; D not resolved. CDR3 length: 13 residues. V gave up 5 bases and J gave up 3 bases, with 14 bases separating them. Germline V CDR1 and CDR2: GTSNPN, SVGIG (reference sequence).

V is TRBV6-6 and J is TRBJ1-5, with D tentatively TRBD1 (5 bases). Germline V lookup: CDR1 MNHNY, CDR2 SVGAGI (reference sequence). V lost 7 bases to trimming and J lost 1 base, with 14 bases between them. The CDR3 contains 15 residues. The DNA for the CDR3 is TGTGCCAGCACCCGAGGGGTTGAGAGCAATCAGCCCCAGCATTTT. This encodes CASTRGVESNQPQHF.

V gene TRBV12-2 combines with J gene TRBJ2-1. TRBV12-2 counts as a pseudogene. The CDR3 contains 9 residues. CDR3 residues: CASRSEQFF. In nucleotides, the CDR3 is TGTGCAAGTCGAAGTGAGCAGTTCTTC.

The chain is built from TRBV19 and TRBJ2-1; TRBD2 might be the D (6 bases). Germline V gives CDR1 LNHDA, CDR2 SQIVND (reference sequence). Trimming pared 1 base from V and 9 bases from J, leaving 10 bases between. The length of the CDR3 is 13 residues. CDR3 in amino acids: CASSIGTGSEQFF. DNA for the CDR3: TGTGCCAGTAGTATAGGTACCGGGAGTGAGCAGTTCTTC.

The CDR3 DNA follows: TGTGCCAGCAGCCCGTACTCTGGTAGCTCCTACGAGCAGTACTTC. Translation gives CASSPYSGSSYEQYF. The chain links TRBV7-2 to TRBJ2-7, with D unresolved. The CDR3 contains 15 residues. V dropped 5 bases and J dropped 0 bases, with 14 bases sitting between them. The V gene's germline CDR1 is SGHTA and CDR2 FQGNSA.

In DNA, the CDR3 is TGCGCCAGCAGCTTGTGGACACAGCAAGAGACCCAGTACTTC. It codes for CASSLWTQQETQYF. V gene TRBV5-1 combines with J gene TRBJ2-5, with a possible D match to TRBD1 (5 bases). The CDR3 totals 14 residues. Trimming stripped 1 base from V and 2 bases from J, with 9 bases between. The germline V gene encodes CDR1 SGHRS and CDR2 YFSETQ. The complete variable domain, with remaining parts taken from reference TRBV5-1 and TRBJ2-5, reads KAGVTQTPRYLIKTRGQQVTLSCSPISGHRSVSWYQQTPGQGLQFLFEYFSETQRNKGNFPGRFSGRQFSNSRSEMNVSTLELGDSALYLCASSLWTQQETQYFGPGTRLLVL.

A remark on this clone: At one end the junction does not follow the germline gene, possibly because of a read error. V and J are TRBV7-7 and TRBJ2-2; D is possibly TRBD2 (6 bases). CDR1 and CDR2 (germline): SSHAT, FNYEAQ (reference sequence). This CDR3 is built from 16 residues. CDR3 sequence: CASSLSTGASTGELFF. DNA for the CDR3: TGTGCTAGCAGCTTAAGTACGGGAGCTAGCACCGGGGAGCTGTTTTTT.

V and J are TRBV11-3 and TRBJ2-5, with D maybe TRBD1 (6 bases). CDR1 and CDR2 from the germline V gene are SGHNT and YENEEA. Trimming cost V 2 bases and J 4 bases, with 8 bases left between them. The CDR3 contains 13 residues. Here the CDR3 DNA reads TGTGCCAGCAGCTTAAACAGGGTAGAGACCCAGTACTTC. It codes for CASSLNRVETQYF.

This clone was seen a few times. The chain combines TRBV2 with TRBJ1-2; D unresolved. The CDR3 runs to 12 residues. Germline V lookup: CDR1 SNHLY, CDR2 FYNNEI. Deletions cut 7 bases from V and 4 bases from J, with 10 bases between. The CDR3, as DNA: TGTGCCAGCACGGGCACAGCCTATGGCTACACCTTC. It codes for CASTGTAYGYTF. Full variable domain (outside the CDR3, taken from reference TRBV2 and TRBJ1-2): EPEVTQTPSHQVTQMGQEVILRCVPISNHLYFYWYRQILGQKVEFLVSFYNNEISEKSEIFDDQFSVERPDGSNFTLKIRSTKLEDSAMYFCASTGTAYGYTFGSGTRLTVV.

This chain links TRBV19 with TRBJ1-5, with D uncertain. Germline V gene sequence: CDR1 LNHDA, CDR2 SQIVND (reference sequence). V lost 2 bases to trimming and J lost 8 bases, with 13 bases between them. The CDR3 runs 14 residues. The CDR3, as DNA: TGTGCCAGTAGTATAAGGGTCCCCGGTGAGCCCCAGCATTTT. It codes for CASSIRVPGEPQHF.

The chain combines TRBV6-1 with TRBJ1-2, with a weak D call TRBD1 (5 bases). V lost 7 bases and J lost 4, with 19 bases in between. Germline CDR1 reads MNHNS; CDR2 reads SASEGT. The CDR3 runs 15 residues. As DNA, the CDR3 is TGTGCCAGCACCTTGAGGTCTGGGGGTGGCTATGGCTACACCTTC. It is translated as CASTLRSGGGYGYTF.

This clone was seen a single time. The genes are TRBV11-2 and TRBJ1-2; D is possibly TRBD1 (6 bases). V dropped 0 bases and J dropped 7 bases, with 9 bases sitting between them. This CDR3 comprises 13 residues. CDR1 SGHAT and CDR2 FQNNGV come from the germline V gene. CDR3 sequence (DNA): TGTGCCAGCAGCTTAGAGGGGGCGCGTGGCTACACCTTC. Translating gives CASSLEGARGYTF.

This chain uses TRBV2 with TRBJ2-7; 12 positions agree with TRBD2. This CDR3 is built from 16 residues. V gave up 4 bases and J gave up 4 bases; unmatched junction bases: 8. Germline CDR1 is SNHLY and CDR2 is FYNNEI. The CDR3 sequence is CASSVGLAGLGYEQYF. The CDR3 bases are TGTGCCAGCAGTGTGGGACTAGCGGGCCTCGGGTACGAGCAGTACTTC.

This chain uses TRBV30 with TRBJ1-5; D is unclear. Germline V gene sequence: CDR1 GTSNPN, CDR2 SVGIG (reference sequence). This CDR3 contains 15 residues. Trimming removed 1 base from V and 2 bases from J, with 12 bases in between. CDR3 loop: CAWSGIKGGNQPQHF. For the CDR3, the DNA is TGTGCCTGGAGTGGAATCAAGGGAGGCAATCAGCCCCAGCATTTT.

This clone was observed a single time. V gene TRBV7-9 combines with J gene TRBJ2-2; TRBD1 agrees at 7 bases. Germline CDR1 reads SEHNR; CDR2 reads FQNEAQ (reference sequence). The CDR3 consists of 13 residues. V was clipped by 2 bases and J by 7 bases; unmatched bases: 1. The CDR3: CASSLTGVGELFF. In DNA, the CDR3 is TGTGCCAGCAGCTTAACAGGGGTCGGGGAGCTGTTTTTT.

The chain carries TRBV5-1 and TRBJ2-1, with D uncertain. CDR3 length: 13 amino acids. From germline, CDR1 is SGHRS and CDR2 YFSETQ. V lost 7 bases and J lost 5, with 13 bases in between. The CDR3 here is CASGPEIHNEQFF. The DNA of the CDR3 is TGCGCCAGCGGACCAGAGATTCACAATGAGCAGTTCTTC.

CDR3 DNA: TGTGCCAGCAGCTCTCCTATACGGGACAATACCTACGAGCAGTACTTC. The encoded protein is CASSSPIRDNTYEQYF. This chain links TRBV7-9 with TRBJ2-7, with D possibly TRBD1 on 6 matching bases. Germline CDR1 is SEHNR and CDR2 is FQNEAQ (reference sequence). Trimming left V 4 bases short and J 2 bases short, with 18 bases between. This CDR3 is 16 amino acids long.

CDR3 bases: TGTGCCTGGAGTTACGGAGGAAGGAACACCGGGGAGCTGTTTTTT. It is translated as CAWSYGGRNTGELFF. The V and J genes are TRBV30 and TRBJ2-2; D might be TRBD2 (5 bases). The CDR3 contains 15 residues. Deletions cut 2 bases from V and 1 base from J, with 11 bases between. Germline V gene data show CDR1 as GTSNPN and CDR2 as SVGIG (reference sequence).

In DNA, the CDR3 is TGTGCCACCAGCAGCGTCAGGGGGCGGGGGACCCAGTACTTC. Protein product: CATSSVRGRGTQYF. The J gene is TRBJ2-5, the V gene TRBV15, with 8 nucleotides matching TRBD1. This CDR3 is 14 amino acids long. The J segment lost 7 bases and the V segment lost 3 bases, leaving 7 bases of the junction unmatched. CDR1 is LNHNV, CDR2 YYDKDF, per germline (reference sequence). Full variable domain (remainder filled in from reference TRBV15 and TRBJ2-5): DAMVIQNPRYQVTQFGKPVTLSCSQTLNHNVMYWYQQKSSQAPKLLFHYYDKDFNNEADTPDNFQSRRPNTSFCFLDIRSPGLGDTAMYLCATSSVRGRGTQYFGPGTRLLVL.

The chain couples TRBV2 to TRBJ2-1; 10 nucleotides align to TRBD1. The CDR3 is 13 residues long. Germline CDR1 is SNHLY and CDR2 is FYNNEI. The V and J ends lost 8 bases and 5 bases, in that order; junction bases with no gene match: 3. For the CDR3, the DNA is TGTGCCAGCCTCGGACAGGGGGACAATGAGCAGTTCTTC. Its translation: CASLGQGDNEQFF.

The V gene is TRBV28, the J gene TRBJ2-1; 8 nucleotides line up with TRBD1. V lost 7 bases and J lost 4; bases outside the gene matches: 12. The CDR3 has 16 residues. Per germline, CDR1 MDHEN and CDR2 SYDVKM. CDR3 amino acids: CASMRQGSSGYNEQFF. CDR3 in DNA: TGTGCCAGCATGCGACAGGGGAGTAGCGGTTACAATGAGCAGTTCTTC.